This entry lists 23 T cell receptor beta chains sequenced from one sample in a study of blood T cell repertoires in COVID-19. Only in-frame clones appear in the TCRdb table, and some are missing; sequencing was by immunoSEQ multiplex PCR. The data contain hundreds of thousands of clones, 87% of them seen just once; the ten biggest clones take up approximately 5.7%. The sample consisted of PBMCs or T cells enriched from blood (not recorded which). The receptors were gathered from a woman between 40 and 50 years old who had recovered from COVID-19.

This chain joins TRBV3-1 (or the pseudogene TRBV3-2) and TRBJ2-7, with 10 bases aligning to TRBD1. V was pared by 3 bases and J by 6 bases, with 5 bases of the junction left unmatched. The CDR3 length is 14 residues. The germline V gene has CDR1 LGHDT and CDR2 YNNKEL (reference sequence). Here the CDR3 reads CASSHRDRGGEQYF. The CDR3 bases are TGTGCCAGCAGCCACCGGGACAGGGGTGGCGAGCAGTACTTC.

This clone has a handful of counts. This chain uses TRBV4-3 with TRBJ2-7; D might be TRBD1 (6 bases). V was pared by 0 bases and J by 0 bases, with 12 bases between. This CDR3 has 16 residues. CDR1 is LGHNA and CDR2 is YSLEER in the germline V gene. CDR3 sequence reads: CASSQDHEDSSYEQYF. The CDR3 DNA reads TGCGCCAGCAGCCAAGATCACGAGGACAGCTCCTACGAGCAGTACTTC.

The chain employs TRBV6-1 and TRBJ1-1; maybe TRBD1 (5 bases). This CDR3 is built from 14 residues. Germline values: CDR1 MNHNS, CDR2 SASEGT. V shed 3 bases and J shed 0 bases, with 8 bases lying between them. The CDR3 DNA is TGTGCCAGCAGTGACCAGGGTTTGAACACTGAAGCTTTCTTT. Protein sequence: CASSDQGLNTEAFF.

This clone showed up just once. The gene calls are TRBV19 and TRBJ2-1, with 7 bases aligning to TRBD2. Germline V gives CDR1 LNHDA, CDR2 SQIVND (reference sequence). CDR3 length: 17 amino acids. V was pared by 5 bases and J by 4 bases, with 14 bases of the junction left unmatched. The CDR3 here is CASSPREAAGFYNEQFF. The CDR3 region has the DNA TGTGCCAGTAGTCCCCGCGAGGCAGCGGGGTTTTACAATGAGCAGTTCTTC.

V and J are TRBV29-1 and TRBJ2-3, with TRBD2 identical over 14 bases. Germline CDR1 is SQVTM and CDR2 is ANQGSEA. This CDR3 comprises 15 residues. V gave up 4 bases and J gave up 6 bases; unmatched junction bases: 6. CDR3 nucleotides: TGCAGCGTTGCCCCGGGACTAGCGGGAGCGGATACGCAGTATTTT. It codes for CSVAPGLAGADTQYF.

The V call is TRBV2, the J call TRBJ2-1, with a weak D call TRBD2 (6 bases). Between the trimmed V and J ends, which lost 3 bases and 5 bases, there was a span of 8 bases. The germline V gene encodes CDR1 SNHLY and CDR2 FYNNEI. CDR3 length: 13 residues. This CDR3 reads CASSEGLNNEQFF. For the CDR3, the DNA is TGTGCCAGCAGTGAGGGACTCAACAATGAGCAGTTCTTC.

The gene calls are TRBV6-1 and TRBJ1-2; D is unresolved. The V end lost 0 bases, the J end lost 4 bases, and 12 bases lay between the germline ends. Germline V gene lookup returns CDR1 MNHNS and CDR2 SASEGT. The CDR3 totals 15 residues. CDR3 nucleotide sequence: TGTGCCAGCAGTGAAGCCCCAGGATTGCCCTATGGCTACACCTTC. Translated, it gives CASSEAPGLPYGYTF.

The rearrangement links TRBV30 to TRBJ1-2, with TRBD1 identical over 7 bases. V was pared by 4 bases and J by 8 bases, with 10 bases of the junction left unmatched. This CDR3 is built from 13 residues. From germline, CDR1 is GTSNPN and CDR2 SVGIG (reference sequence). Here the CDR3 reads CAWTERGQGGYTF. CDR3 DNA: TGTGCCTGGACCGAGAGGGGGCAGGGAGGCTACACCTTC.

This chain links TRBV19 with TRBJ2-5; 10 bases map to TRBD2. The CDR3 has 14 residues. Trimming removed 6 bases from V and 3 bases from J; junction bases left unmatched: 4. Germline V CDR1 and CDR2: LNHDA, SQIVND (reference sequence). DNA of the CDR3: TGTGCCAGTAGAACTACTAGCGGGGAAGAGACCCAGTACTTC. Its translation: CASRTTSGEETQYF.

This clone came up a few times. V is TRBV5-1 and J is TRBJ2-3, with 7 nucleotides matching TRBD1. The CDR3 has 12 residues. J lost 6 bases, V lost 4 bases, and 2 bases had no gene match. The V gene's germline CDR1 is SGHRS and CDR2 YFSETQ. CDR3 sequence reads: CASSLTGDTQYF. CDR3 DNA: TGCGCCAGCAGCCTGACAGGGGATACGCAGTATTTT. The full variable domain, in which reference TRBV5-1 and TRBJ2-3 provide the parts outside the CDR3, is KAGVTQTPRYLIKTRGQQVTLSCSPISGHRSVSWYQQTPGQGLQFLFEYFSETQRNKGNFPGRFSGRQFSNSRSEMNVSTLELGDSALYLCASSLTGDTQYFGPGTRLTVL.

The chain has TRBV7-9 and TRBJ2-3; D remains unclear. The CDR3 is 16 residues long. Germline CDR1 SEHNR, CDR2 FQNEAQ (reference sequence). The V gene lost 10 bases and the J gene lost 4 bases, with 24 bases spanning the gap. CDR3 sequence: CAIRPPARSYADTQYF. CDR3 in DNA: TGTGCCATCCGACCCCCGGCTAGGTCGTACGCAGATACGCAGTATTTT.

V usage is TRBV28 and J usage is TRBJ1-6, with D hard to call. Germline V gene lookup returns CDR1 MDHEN and CDR2 SYDVKM. The CDR3 consists of 13 residues. The germline V and J ends were trimmed by 6 bases and 4 bases, with 7 bases remaining between them. The CDR3 loop is CASSPPYNSPLHF. The CDR3 DNA is TGTGCCAGCAGCCCCCCATATAATTCACCCCTCCACTTT.

The CDR3 loop reads CASSENLAGGETQYF. DNA of the CDR3: TGTGCCAGCTCGGAAAACCTAGCGGGAGGGGAGACCCAGTACTTC. This sequence joins TRBV18 and TRBJ2-5, with 12 bases identical to TRBD2. The length of the CDR3 is 15 residues. Germline V gene sequence: CDR1 KGHSH, CDR2 LQKENI. Losses at the gene ends were 6 bases for V and 5 bases for J; bases not matched to a gene: 7. Filled out from reference TRBV18 and TRBJ2-5, the complete variable domain reads NAGVMQNPRHLVRRRGQEARLRCSPMKGHSHVYWYRQLPEEGLKFMVYLQKENIIDESGMPKERFSAEFPKEGPSILRIQQVVRGDSAAYFCASSENLAGGETQYFGPGTRLLVL.

The rearrangement joins TRBV5-6 to TRBJ1-5; D is perhaps TRBD1 (5 bases). Germline-derived CDR1 and CDR2 are SGHDT and YYEEEE. V was pared by 3 bases and J by 7 bases, with 14 bases between. This CDR3 spans 14 amino acids. The CDR3: CASSYQGGTQPQHF. As DNA, the CDR3 is TGTGCCAGCAGCTACCAGGGCGGGACGCAGCCCCAGCATTTT.

The V gene is TRBV9, the J gene TRBJ2-2; D gene uncertain. V lost 4 bases to trimming and J lost 6 bases, with 25 bases between them. Germline V gene data show CDR1 as SGDLS and CDR2 as YYNGEE. The CDR3 consists of 18 residues. Written as DNA, the CDR3 is TGTGCCAGCAGCCCATCCGGATATGGAGTCGGATCGCCCGGGGAGCTGTTTTTT. Its translation: CASSPSGYGVGSPGELFF.

The chain recombines TRBV9 with TRBJ2-2, with TRBD2 identical over 12 bases. V was clipped by 4 bases and J by 6 bases; unmatched bases: 10. In germline, CDR1 is SGDLS, CDR2 YYNGEE. CDR3 length equals 17 residues. This CDR3 reads CASSPVTSGSTSGELFF. The DNA of the CDR3 is TGTGCCAGCAGCCCCGTGACTAGCGGGAGCACCTCCGGGGAGCTGTTTTTT.

This rearrangement joins TRBV7-2 to TRBJ1-6; TRBD1 matches 9 bases. Germline values: CDR1 SGHTA, CDR2 FQGNSA. The CDR3 totals 13 residues. The J segment lost 10 bases and the V segment lost 7 bases, leaving 5 bases of the junction unmatched. This CDR3 is CASNPGQGSPLHF. In DNA, the CDR3 is TGTGCCAGCAACCCGGGACAGGGCTCACCCCTCCACTTT.

CDR3 DNA: TGCGCCAGCAGCCAAGTATATTCAGAGAACACTGAAGCTTTCTTT. Translating it yields CASSQVYSENTEAFF. The chain uses TRBV4-1 and TRBJ1-1; D gene uncertain. The germline V and J ends were trimmed by 1 base and 1 base, with 10 bases remaining between them. CDR3 length: 15 residues. Germline V lookup: CDR1 MGHRA, CDR2 YSYEKL.

J is TRBJ2-7 and V is TRBV28; D might be TRBD2 (6 bases). V lost 8 bases and J lost 7, with 18 bases in between. Germline assignment: CDR1 MDHEN and CDR2 SYDVKM. The CDR3 length is 13 residues. The CDR3 spells CASLDGGSREQYF. CDR3 nucleotides: TGTGCCAGCCTCGATGGGGGGTCTAGAGAGCAGTACTTC.

The V and J genes are TRBV7-8 and TRBJ1-1; D possibly corresponds to TRBD1 (5 bases). This CDR3 comprises 15 residues. V dropped 0 bases and J dropped 3 bases, with 11 bases sitting between them. The germline V gene has CDR1 SGHVS and CDR2 FQNEAQ. The CDR3 nucleotides are TGTGCCAGCAGCTTAGCGCAGGGCCTGTACACTGAAGCTTTCTTT. It encodes CASSLAQGLYTEAFF. The complete variable domain, with remaining parts taken from reference TRBV7-8 and TRBJ1-1, reads GAGVSQSPRYKVAKRGQDVALRCDPISGHVSLFWYQQALGQGPEFLTYFQNEAQLDKSGLPSDRFFAERPEGSVSTLKIQRTQQEDSAVYLCASSLAQGLYTEAFFGQGTRLTVV.

The chain joins TRBV10-3 to TRBJ2-1, with TRBD2 matching over 15 bases. Losses at the gene ends were 6 bases for V and 4 bases for J; bases not matched to a gene: 4. The CDR3 is made up of 16 amino acids. The germline gives CDR1 ENHRY, CDR2 SYGVKD. The CDR3: CAISPGLAGGYNEQFF. The CDR3 DNA sequence: TGTGCCATCAGCCCGGGACTAGCGGGAGGATACAATGAGCAGTTCTTC.

The chain uses TRBV7-9 and TRBJ2-7, with D perhaps TRBD1 (6 bases). This CDR3 comprises 12 residues. The V and J ends lost 3 bases and 4 bases respectively, with 7 bases between them. Germline CDR1 reads SEHNR; CDR2 reads FQNEAQ (reference sequence). In DNA, the CDR3 is TGTGCCAGCAGCTTTGACAGGTACGAGCAGTACTTC. This encodes CASSFDRYEQYF.

The V gene is TRBV15, the J gene TRBJ2-3, with D unclear. Germline CDR1 and CDR2: LNHNV and YYDKDF (reference sequence). This CDR3 has 12 amino acids. Between the trimmed V and J ends, which lost 5 bases and 4 bases, there was a span of 7 bases. CDR3 protein: CATSRRADTQYF. The CDR3 DNA follows: TGTGCCACCAGCCGTCGGGCAGATACGCAGTATTTT.